The TCR beta chain under discussion was sequenced for a study of blood T cell repertoires in COVID-19. Study-level background: Acute-phase and convalescent COVID-19 samples originated in the United States, Italy and Spain. T cells, B-cell-depleted T cells, or PBMCs provided the cDNA or gDNA that served as material.

Deletions cut 2 bases from V and 1 base from J, with 9 bases between. Looked up from germline, CDR1 is LGHDT and CDR2 is YNNKEL (reference sequence). The CDR3 spans 14 residues. Original processing methods: The authors estimated nucleated cell counts from reference gene primer amplification. Repertoires were generated with immunoSEQ multiplex PCR, while TCRdb's copy carries only in-frame clones and drops some. V, J and clone size reflect that table, while D and trimming were determined from the DNA. Among roughly 50,000 clones listed, 80% to 85% were seen once. The rearrangement links TRBV3-1 (or the pseudogene TRBV3-2) to TRBJ2-7, with unresolved D. Sequencing used peripheral blood. The sequence was obtained from a woman of 80 years or more with acute or convalescent COVID-19. The CDR3 DNA follows: TGTGCCAGCAGCCAAATCTATTCGTCCTACGAGCAGTACTTC. It specifies CASSQIYSSYEQYF.